Described below is a single TCR beta chain sequence and its context. Its specificity is not known. The data are from a study of T cell responses to AZD1222 COVID-19 vaccine. Study-level points and caveats: Among those given AZD1222, only five to seven were seropositive at baseline. Researchers took repertoire samples only after the peak T cell response had come.

Clones were read by immunoSEQ multiplex PCR, and TCRdb kept only the in-frame ones, dropping some. The repertoire holds about 130,000 clones, around 89% seen once, with about 4.3% in the top ten. Germline lookup yields CDR1 MDHEN and CDR2 SYDVKM. The length of the CDR3 is 13 residues. The V and J ends lost 7 bases and 7 bases respectively, with 16 bases between them. This clonotype was obtained from an adult in good health. The chain links TRBV28 to TRBJ1-2; tentatively, D is TRBD1 (5 bases). The source material was peripheral blood, sampled on day 0 of AZD1222 vaccination. CDR3 residues: CASTLGRSRGYTF. For the CDR3, the DNA is TGTGCCAGCACCTTGGGACGGTCTCGTGGCTACACCTTC.